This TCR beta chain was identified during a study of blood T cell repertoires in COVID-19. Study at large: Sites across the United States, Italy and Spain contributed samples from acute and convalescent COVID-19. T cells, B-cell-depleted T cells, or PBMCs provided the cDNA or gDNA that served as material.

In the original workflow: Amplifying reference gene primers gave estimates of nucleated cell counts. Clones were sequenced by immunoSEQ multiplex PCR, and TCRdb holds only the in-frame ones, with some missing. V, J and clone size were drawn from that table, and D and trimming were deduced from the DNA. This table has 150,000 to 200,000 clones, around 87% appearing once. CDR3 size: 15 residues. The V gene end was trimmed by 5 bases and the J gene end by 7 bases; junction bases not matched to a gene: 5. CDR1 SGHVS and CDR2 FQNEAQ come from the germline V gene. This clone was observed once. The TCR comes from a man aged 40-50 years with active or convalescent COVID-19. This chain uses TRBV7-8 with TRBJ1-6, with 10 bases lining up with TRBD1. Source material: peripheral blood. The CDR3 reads CASSSRQGANSPLHF. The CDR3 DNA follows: TGTGCCAGCAGCAGTCGACAGGGGGCGAATTCACCCCTCCACTTT.